This TCR beta chain appears in the sequencing data of a study of beta chain features in type 1 diabetes. The V gene's germline CDR1 is SGHTA and CDR2 FQGNSA. The CDR3 totals 15 residues. The study reverse transcribed the entire isolated RNA, so it sequenced expressed TCRB transcripts. The method was immunoSEQ multiplex PCR; TCRdb's version includes in-frame clones alone and lacks a portion of them. The table lists fewer than 250,000 clones, more than 65% of them singletons. Worth noting for this clone: Germline and junction disagree at one end, which may indicate a read error.

The genes are TRBV7-2 and TRBJ2-1, with 9 bases identical to TRBD2. The receptor was derived from a man between 25 and 39 years old in good health. What was sequenced was naive CD4+ T cells from blood. CDR3 loop: CASSLTGTSYDEQFF. Written as DNA, the CDR3 is TGTGCCAGCAGTCTCACCGGGACTAGCTACGATGAGCAGTTCTTC.